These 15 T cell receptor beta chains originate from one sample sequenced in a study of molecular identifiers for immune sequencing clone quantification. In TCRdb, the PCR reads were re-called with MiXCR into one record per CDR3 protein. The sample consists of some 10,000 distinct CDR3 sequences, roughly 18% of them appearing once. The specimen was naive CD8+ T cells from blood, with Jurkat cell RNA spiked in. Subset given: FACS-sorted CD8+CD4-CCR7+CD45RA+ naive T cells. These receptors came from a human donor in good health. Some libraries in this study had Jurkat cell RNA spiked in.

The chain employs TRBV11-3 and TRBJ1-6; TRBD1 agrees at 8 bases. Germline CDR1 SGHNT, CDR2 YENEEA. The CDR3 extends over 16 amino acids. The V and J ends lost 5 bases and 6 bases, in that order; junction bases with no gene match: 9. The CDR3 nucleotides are TGTGCCAGCAGCGCAACACGGGACAGGTTTAATTCACCCCTCCACTTT. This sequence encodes CASSATRDRFNSPLHF.

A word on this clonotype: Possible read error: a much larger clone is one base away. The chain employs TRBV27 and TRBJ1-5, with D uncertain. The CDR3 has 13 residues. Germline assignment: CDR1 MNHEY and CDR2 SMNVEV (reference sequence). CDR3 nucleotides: TGTGCCAGCAGTTATGGAAGCAATCGGCCCCAGCATTTT. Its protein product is CASSYGSNRPQHF.

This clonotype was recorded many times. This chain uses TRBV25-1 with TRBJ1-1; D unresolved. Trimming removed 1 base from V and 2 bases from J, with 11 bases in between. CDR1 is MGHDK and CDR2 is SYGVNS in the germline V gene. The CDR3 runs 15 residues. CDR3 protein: CASSESRWGNTEAFF. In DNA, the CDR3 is TGTGCCAGCAGTGAATCCCGATGGGGAAACACTGAAGCTTTCTTT.

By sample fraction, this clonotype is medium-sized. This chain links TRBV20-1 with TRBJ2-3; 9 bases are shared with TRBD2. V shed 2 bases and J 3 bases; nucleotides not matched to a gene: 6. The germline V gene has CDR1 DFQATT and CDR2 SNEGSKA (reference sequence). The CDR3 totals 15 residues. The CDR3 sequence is CSARSLAGRTDTQYF. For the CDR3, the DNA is TGCAGTGCTAGATCTCTAGCGGGAAGGACAGATACGCAGTATTTT.

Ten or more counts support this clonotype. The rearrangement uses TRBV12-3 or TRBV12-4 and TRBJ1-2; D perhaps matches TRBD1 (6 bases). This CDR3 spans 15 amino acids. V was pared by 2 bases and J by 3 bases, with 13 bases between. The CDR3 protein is CASSLYPGEDYGYTF. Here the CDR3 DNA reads TGTGCCAGCAGTTTATATCCAGGGGAGGACTATGGCTACACCTTC.

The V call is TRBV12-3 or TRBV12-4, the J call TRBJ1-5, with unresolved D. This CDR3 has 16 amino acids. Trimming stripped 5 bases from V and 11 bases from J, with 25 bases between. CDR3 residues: CASSPIESGPRGTQHF. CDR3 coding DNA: TGTGCCAGCAGTCCGATAGAGAGCGGACCGCGTGGGACCCAGCATTTT.

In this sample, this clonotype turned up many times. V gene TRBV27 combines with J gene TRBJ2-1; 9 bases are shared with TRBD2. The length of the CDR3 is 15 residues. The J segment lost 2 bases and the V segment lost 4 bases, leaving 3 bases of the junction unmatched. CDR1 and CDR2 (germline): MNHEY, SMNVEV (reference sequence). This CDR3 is CASSSSGEAYNEQFF. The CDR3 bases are TGTGCCAGCAGTTCTAGCGGGGAAGCCTACAATGAGCAGTTCTTC.

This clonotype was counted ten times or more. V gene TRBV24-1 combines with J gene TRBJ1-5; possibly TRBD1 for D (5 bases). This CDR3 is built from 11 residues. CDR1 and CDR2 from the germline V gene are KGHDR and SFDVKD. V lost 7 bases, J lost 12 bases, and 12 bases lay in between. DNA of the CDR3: TGTGCCACCAGCGGTGGGGGGGTCCAGCATTTT. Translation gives CATSGGGVQHF.

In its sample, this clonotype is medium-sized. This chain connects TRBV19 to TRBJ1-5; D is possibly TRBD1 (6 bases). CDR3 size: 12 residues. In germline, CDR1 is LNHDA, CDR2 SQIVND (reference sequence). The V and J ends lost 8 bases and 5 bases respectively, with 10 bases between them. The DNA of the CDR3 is TGTGCCAGTTCGGACAGCTATCAGCCCCAGCATTTT. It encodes CASSDSYQPQHF.

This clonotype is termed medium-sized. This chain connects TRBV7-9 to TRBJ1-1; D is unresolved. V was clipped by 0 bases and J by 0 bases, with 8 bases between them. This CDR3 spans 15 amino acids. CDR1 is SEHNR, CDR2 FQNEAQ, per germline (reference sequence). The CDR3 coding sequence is TGTGCCAGCAGCTTAGCGTCAGGCATGAACACTGAAGCTTTCTTT. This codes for CASSLASGMNTEAFF.

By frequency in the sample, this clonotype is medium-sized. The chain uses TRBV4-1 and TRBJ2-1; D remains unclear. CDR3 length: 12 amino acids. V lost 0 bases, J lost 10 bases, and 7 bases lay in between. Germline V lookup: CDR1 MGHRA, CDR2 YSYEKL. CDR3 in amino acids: CASSQDYTEQFF. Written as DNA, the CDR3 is TGCGCCAGCAGCCAAGACTATACGGAGCAGTTCTTC.

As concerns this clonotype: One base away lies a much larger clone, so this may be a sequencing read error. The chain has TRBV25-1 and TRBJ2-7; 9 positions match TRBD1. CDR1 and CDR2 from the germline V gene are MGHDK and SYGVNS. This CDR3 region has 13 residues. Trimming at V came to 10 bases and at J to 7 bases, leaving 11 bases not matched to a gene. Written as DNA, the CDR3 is TGTGCCACTGGAGCACAGGGGGCGAGGGAGCAGTACTTC. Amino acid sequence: CATGAQGAREQYF.

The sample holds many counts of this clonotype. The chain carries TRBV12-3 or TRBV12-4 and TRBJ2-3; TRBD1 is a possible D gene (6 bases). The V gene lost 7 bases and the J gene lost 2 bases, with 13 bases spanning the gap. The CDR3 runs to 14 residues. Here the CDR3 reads CASTPTGITDTQYF. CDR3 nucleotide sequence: TGTGCCAGCACTCCAACAGGGATCACAGATACGCAGTATTTT.

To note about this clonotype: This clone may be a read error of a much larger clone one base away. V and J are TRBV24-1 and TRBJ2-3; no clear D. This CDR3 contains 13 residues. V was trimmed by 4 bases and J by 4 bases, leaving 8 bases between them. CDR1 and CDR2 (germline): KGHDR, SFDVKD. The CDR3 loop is CATSDSYADTQYF. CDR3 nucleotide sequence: TGTGCCACCAGTGACTCCTACGCAGATACGCAGTATTTT.

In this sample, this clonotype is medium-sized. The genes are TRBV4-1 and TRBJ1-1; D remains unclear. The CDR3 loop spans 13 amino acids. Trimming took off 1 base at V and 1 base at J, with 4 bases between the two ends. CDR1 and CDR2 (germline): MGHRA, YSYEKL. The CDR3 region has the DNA TGCGCCAGCAGCCAAGTGGAGAACACTGAAGCTTTCTTT. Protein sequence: CASSQVENTEAFF.